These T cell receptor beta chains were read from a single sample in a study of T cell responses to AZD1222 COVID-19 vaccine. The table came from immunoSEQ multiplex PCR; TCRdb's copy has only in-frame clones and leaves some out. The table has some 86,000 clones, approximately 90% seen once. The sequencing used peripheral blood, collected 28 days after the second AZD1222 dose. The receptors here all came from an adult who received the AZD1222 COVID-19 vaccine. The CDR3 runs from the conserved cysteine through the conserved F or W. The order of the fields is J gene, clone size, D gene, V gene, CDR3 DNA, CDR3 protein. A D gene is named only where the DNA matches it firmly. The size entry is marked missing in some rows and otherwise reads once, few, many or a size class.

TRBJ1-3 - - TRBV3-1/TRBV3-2 TGTGCCAGCAGCCAAGAGACCGGAAACACCATATATTTT CASSQETGNTIYF
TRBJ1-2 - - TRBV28 TGTGCCAGCACCCCGGGGGGGTCGGTGAACTATGGCTACACCTTC CASTPGGSVNYGYTF
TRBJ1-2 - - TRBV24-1 TGTGCCGCACACGCTCAGGGAGCTTCACCTAACTATGGCTACACCTTC CAAHAQGASPNYGYTF
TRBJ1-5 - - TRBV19 TGTGCCTTCGCCGGAGGACATCAGCCCCAGCATTTT CAFAGGHQPQHF
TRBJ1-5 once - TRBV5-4 TGTGCCAGCAGCCAGGGTATCTTGGATCAGCCCCAGCATTTT CASSQGILDQPQHF
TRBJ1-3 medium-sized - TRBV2 TGTGCCAGCAGTGCGGGGGCTGGAAACACCATATATTTT CASSAGAGNTIYF
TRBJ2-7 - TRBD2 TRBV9 TGTGCCAGCAGCGGAGAGGATAGCGGGGGCTCCTACGAGCAGTACTTC CASSGEDSGGSYEQYF
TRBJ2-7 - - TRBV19 TGTGCCAGTAGTATTGGCACCTCCTACGAGCAGTACTTC CASSIGTSYEQYF
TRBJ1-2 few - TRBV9 TGTGCCAGCAGCGTAAGGGAAGGGAAAGGTATCTATGGCTACACCTTC CASSVREGKGIYGYTF
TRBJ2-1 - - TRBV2 TGTGCCAGCATGGTGGCAGGGACATGGGTTGAGCAGTTCTTC CASMVAGTWVEQFF
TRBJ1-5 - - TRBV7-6 TGTGCCAGCAGCTTAGATAGGGGGAGCACCCAGCATTTT CASSLDRGSTQHF
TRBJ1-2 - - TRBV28 TGTGCCAGCAGTAAACAGATCTATGGCTACACCTTC CASSKQIYGYTF
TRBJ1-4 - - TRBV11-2 TGTGCCAGCAGCTCAGGGTTAGAAGAAAAACTGTTTTTT CASSSGLEEKLFF
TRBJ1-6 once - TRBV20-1 TGCAGTGCTACTGACTCATCCAGCTCCTATAATTCACCCCTCCACTTT CSATDSSSSYNSPLHF
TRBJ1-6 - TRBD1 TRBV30 TGTGCCTGGAGACAGGGGGCGCGTGATAATTCACCCCTCCACTTT CAWRQGARDNSPLHF
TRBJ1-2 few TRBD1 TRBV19 TGTGCCAGTAGTATAGATCTCCCGACAGGGGCTAACTATGGCTACACCTTC CASSIDLPTGANYGYTF
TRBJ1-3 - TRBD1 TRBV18 TGTGCCAGCTTACAGGGGCACCTTTCTGGAAACACCATATATTTT CASLQGHLSGNTIYF
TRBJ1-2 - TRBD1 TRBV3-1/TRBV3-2 TGTGCCAGCAGCCAACCCGGGACAGGGGTGTCTGGCTACACCTTC CASSQPGTGVSGYTF
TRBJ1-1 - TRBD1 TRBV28 TGTGCCAGCAGTTTACTCCCGGGACAGGGCAGCACTGAAGCTTTCTTT CASSLLPGQGSTEAFF
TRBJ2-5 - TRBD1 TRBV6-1 TGTGCCAGCAGTGCGGGGACAGGGGTGCTGCTGGGGACCCAGTACTTC CASSAGTGVLLGTQYF
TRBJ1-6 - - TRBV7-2 TGTGCCAGCAGCTTAGCGAAACAGAGACGAGGTTCACCCCTCCACTTT CASSLAKQRRGSPLHF
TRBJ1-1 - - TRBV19 TGTGCCAGTAGTAACGGACAGAAAATCGACACTGAAGCTTTCTTT CASSNGQKIDTEAFF
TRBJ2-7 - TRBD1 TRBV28 TGTGCCAGCAAAAGGCCTGCGAGGGACAGCCCAGCCTACGAGCAGTACTTC CASKRPARDSPAYEQYF
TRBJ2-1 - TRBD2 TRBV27 TGTGCCAGCAGCCTCCGACTAGCGGGGGGGCCGGATGAGCAGTTCTTC CASSLRLAGGPDEQFF
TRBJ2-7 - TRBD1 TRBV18 TGTGCCAGCGCCGGGACAGGACAGGGGCCTTACTTC CASAGTGQGPYF
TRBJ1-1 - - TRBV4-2 TGTGCCAGCAGCTTGAAGGGGGGACCGAACACTGAAGCTTTCTTT CASSLKGGPNTEAFF
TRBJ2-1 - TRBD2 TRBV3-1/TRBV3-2 TGTGCCAGCAGCCCGACTAGCGGGGCGGGGAATGAGCAGTTCTTC CASSPTSGAGNEQFF
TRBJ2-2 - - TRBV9 TGTGCCAGCAGCGTAATCGTGGGAGACACCGGGGAGCTGTTTTTT CASSVIVGDTGELFF
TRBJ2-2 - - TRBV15 TGTGCCACCAGCAGAGAAAGGGGTGACACCGGGGAGCTGTTTTTT CATSRERGDTGELFF
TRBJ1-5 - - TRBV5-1 TGCGCCAGCAGCTTGGAGGGGGTCAGCAATCAGCCCCAGCATTTT CASSLEGVSNQPQHF
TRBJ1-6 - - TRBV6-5 TGTGCCAGCAGGGATTGGACAGTTCACGATTCACCCCTCCACTTT CASRDWTVHDSPLHF
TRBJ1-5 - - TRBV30 TGTGCCTGGAGCGCCGGGGGGTTCAATCAGCCCCAGCATTTT CAWSAGGFNQPQHF
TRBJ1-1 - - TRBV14 TGTGCCAGCAGCCGGGGCTCTGAAGCTTTCTTT CASSRGSEAFF
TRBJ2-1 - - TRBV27 TGTGCCAGCAGTTTAATGACACACAATGAGCAGTTCTTC CASSLMTHNEQFF
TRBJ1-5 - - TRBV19 TGTGCCAGTAGTATGTTGCCAGGGGACCATCAGCCCCAGCATTTT CASSMLPGDHQPQHF
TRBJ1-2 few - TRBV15 TGTGCCACCAGCTCTGGGGGTGGCAGGACTAACTATGGCTACACCTTC CATSSGGGRTNYGYTF
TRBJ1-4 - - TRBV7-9 TGTGCCAGCAGCTTAGGACAGGCCATCCTTAATGAAAAACTGTTTTTT CASSLGQAILNEKLFF
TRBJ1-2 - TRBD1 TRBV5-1 TGCGCCAGCAGCGTACGGGACAGGGGCCATGGCTACACCTTC CASSVRDRGHGYTF
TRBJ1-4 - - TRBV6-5 TGTGCCAGCAGTTTACAGTGGCGGAAGAATGAAAAACTGTTTTTT CASSLQWRKNEKLFF
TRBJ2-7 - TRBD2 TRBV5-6 TGTGCCAGCAGCCCCCGACTAGCGGGGGGCCCGAGCTCCTACGAGCAGTACTTC CASSPRLAGGPSSYEQYF
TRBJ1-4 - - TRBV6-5 TGTGCCAGCAGGGCATCAGGATTCGGGGAAAAACTGTTTTTT CASRASGFGEKLFF
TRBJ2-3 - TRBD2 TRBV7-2 TGTGCCAGCAGCCCCGGGGGGGCGGGCGCAGATACGCAGTATTTT CASSPGGAGADTQYF
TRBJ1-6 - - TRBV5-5 TGTGCCAGCAGCTTGGTCCTCTCCTATAATTCACCCCTCCACTTT CASSLVLSYNSPLHF
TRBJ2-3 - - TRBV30 TGTGCCTGGAGTGTAAATGAAATCACAGATACGCAGTATTTT CAWSVNEITDTQYF
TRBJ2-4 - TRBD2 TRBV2 TGTGCCAGCAGGCGGGGGGGCTCGACCAAAAACATTCAGTACTTC CASRRGGSTKNIQYF
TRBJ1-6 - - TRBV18 TGTGCCAGCTCGATGGGACAACTTAATTCACCCCTCCACTTT CASSMGQLNSPLHF
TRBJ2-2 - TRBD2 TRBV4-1 TGCGCCAGCAGCCAAGTAGCGGGGGGTAACACCGGGGAGCTGTTTTTT CASSQVAGGNTGELFF
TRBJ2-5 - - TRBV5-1 TGCGCCAGCAGCCCGGCTGAAGAGACCCAGTACTTC CASSPAEETQYF
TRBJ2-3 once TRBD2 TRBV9 TGTGCCAGCAGCGTCGCGGCGGGGGGAGATACGCAGTATTTT CASSVAAGGDTQYF
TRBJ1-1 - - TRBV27 TGTGCCAGCAGCAAAGGACTGTCCGCGAACACTGAAGCTTTCTTT CASSKGLSANTEAFF
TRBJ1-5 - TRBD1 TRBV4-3 TGCGCCAGCAGCCAGGAGGACAGGGGCAATCAGCCCCAGCATTTT CASSQEDRGNQPQHF
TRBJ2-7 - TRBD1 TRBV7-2 TGTGCCAGCAGCTTAGGAGGGGGCCCACATTTGTACGAGCAGTACTTC CASSLGGGPHLYEQYF
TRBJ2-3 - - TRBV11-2 TGTGCCAGCAGCTTAGAACTAGCCGCCACAGATACGCAGTATTTT CASSLELAATDTQYF
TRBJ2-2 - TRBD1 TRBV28 TGTGCCAGCAGTGCACACAGGGGAGCTGCCGGGGAGCTGTTTTTT CASSAHRGAAGELFF
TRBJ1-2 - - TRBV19 TGTGCCAGTAGTATAACTGGGACGTCAGTCTATGGCTACACCTTC CASSITGTSVYGYTF
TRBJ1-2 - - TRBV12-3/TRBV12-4 TGTGCCAGCAGTTTTGCGGGTTATGGCTACACCTTC CASSFAGYGYTF
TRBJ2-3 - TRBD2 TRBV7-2 TGTGCCAGCAGCTTCGCTAGCGGGGGGAGCACAGATACGCAGTATTTT CASSFASGGSTDTQYF
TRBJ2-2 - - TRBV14 TGTGCCAGCAGCCCGCGGACTCAGCGGAACACCGGGGAGCTGTTTTTT CASSPRTQRNTGELFF
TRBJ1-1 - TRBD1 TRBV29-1 TGCAGCGTTGATTTGGGCAGGGGGATTCCTGAAGCTTTCTTT CSVDLGRGIPEAFF